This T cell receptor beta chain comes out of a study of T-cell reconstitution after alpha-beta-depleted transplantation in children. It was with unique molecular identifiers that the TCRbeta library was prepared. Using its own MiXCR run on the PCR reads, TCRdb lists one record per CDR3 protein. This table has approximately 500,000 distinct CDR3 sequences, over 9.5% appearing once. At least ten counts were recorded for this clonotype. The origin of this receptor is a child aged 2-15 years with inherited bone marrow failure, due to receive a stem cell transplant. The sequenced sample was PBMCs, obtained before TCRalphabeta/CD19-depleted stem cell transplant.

For the CDR3, the DNA is TGCGCCAGCAGCTTGGTGGACAGTGGGGAAGAGACCCAGTACTTC. Translated, it gives CASSLVDSGEETQYF. The V gene is TRBV5-1, the J gene TRBJ2-5; TRBD1 might be the D (6 bases). V was trimmed by 0 bases and J by 3 bases, leaving 12 bases between them. Germline V gene lookup returns CDR1 SGHRS and CDR2 YFSETQ. This CDR3 has 15 residues.